What follows is one TCR beta chain and its context. Regarding treatment: randomized to nivolumab then ipilimumab (arm A) or the reverse (arm B). Patients had received no earlier DNA-damaging chemotherapy. Trimming left V 3 bases short and J 7 bases short, with 6 bases between. Germline assignment: CDR1 KGHSH and CDR2 LQKENI. The CDR3 spans 12 residues. The sample comes from a study of sequential checkpoint blockade in melanoma. Repertoires were generated with immunoSEQ multiplex PCR, while TCRdb's copy carries only in-frame clones and drops some. This sample yields 15,000 to 20,000 clones, of which 73% are seen a single time; 4.8% belongs to the top ten.

This TCR was sampled from a human donor with melanoma. The specimen was tumor tissue (inferred from file names), collected from a patient given nivolumab and ipilimumab in sequence. The chain has TRBV18 and TRBJ2-2; no clear D gene. DNA for the CDR3: TGTGCCAGCTCACCCGCCGGCGGGGAGCTGTTTTTT. It translates to CASSPAGGELFF.